The 2 T cell receptor beta chains listed next were all sequenced from one sample in a study of vaccination and CD4 T cells after COVID-19. The study sequenced cultured CD4+ T cell DNA using the Oncomine TCR Beta short-read assay. TCRdb ran MiXCR on the PCR reads and lists one entry per CDR3 protein. This sample yields roughly 4,000 distinct CDR3 sequences, of which approximately 16% are seen a single time; more than 15% belongs to the top ten. The treatment: roughly 10-day PBMC culture with coronavirus spike peptide pools or control peptides (ViraFEST assay). Their target antigens are unknown. The sequenced material came from CD4+ T cells from blood, cultured in vitro. Receptors originate from a human donor who had recovered from COVID-19.

The J gene is TRBJ2-1, the V gene TRBV20-1, with TRBD2 identical over 15 bases. Germline values: CDR1 DFQATT, CDR2 SNEGSKA (reference sequence). This CDR3 contains 17 residues. Trimming took 4 bases from V and 8 from J; bases not matched to a gene: 12. As DNA, the CDR3 is TGCAGTGCTATACAGCCTCGGACTAGCGGGGGGGCCCATGAGCAGTTCTTC. Translation gives CSAIQPRTSGGAHEQFF.

CDR3 in amino acids: CASSQGVGPRHEQYF. The CDR3 DNA is TGTGCCAGCAGCCAAGGGGTAGGCCCCCGCCACGAGCAGTACTTC. The chain joins TRBV14 to TRBJ2-7, with D unresolved. The CDR3 loop spans 15 amino acids. The germline V gene has CDR1 SGHDN and CDR2 FVKESK. Trimming took off 1 base at V and 5 bases at J, with 15 bases between the two ends.